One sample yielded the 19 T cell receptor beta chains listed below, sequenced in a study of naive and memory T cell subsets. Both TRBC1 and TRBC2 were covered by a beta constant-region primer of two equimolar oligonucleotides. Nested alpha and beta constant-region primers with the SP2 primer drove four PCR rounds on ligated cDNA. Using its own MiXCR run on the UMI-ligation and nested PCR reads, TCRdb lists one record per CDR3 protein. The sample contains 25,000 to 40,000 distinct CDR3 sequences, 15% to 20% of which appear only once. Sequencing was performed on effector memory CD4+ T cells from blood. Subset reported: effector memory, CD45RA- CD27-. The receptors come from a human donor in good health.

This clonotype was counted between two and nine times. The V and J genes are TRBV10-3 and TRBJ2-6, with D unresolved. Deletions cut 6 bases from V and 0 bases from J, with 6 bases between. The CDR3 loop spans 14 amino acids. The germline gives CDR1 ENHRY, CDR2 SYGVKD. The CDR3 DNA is TGTGCCATCAGCCAAACCTCTGGGGCCAACGTCCTGACTTTC. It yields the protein CAISQTSGANVLTF.

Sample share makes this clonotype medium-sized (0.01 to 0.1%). Here the CDR3 reads CSARGTSGTTYNEQFF. The CDR3 DNA reads as TGCAGTGCTAGAGGGACTAGCGGGACTACCTACAATGAGCAGTTCTTC. The chain links TRBV20-1 to TRBJ2-1; 12 bases are shared with TRBD2. After removal of 1 base from V and 2 bases from J, the junction contained 3 bases not matched to a gene. CDR1 and CDR2 (germline): DFQATT, SNEGSKA (reference sequence). The CDR3 spans 16 residues.

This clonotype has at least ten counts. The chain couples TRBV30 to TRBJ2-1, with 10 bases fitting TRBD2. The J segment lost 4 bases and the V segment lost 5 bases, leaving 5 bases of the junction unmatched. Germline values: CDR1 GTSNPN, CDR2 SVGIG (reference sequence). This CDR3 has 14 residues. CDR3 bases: TGTGCCTGGGCCACTAGCGGGGTATACAATGAGCAGTTCTTC. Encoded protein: CAWATSGVYNEQFF.

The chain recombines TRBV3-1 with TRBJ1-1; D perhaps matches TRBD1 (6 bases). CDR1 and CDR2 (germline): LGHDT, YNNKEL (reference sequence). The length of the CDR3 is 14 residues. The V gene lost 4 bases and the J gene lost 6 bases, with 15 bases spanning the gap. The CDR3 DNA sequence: TGTGCCAGCAGCCCCGACAGGATCAGCGCTGAAGCTTTCTTT. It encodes CASSPDRISAEAFF.

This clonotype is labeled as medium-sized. The CDR3 protein is CASSLRALAGSYNEQFF. In DNA, the CDR3 is TGTGCCAGCAGTTTACGGGCACTAGCGGGGTCCTACAATGAGCAGTTCTTC. The chain employs TRBV27 and TRBJ2-1; 10 bases are shared with TRBD2. The germline CDR1 and CDR2 sequences are MNHEY and SMNVEV (reference sequence). This CDR3 spans 17 amino acids. J lost 1 base, V lost 2 bases, and 5 bases had no gene match.

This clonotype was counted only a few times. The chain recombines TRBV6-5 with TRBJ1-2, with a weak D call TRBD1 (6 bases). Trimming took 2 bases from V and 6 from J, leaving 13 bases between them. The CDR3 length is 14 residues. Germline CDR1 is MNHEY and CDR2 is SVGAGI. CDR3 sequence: CASSYMGQGHGYTF. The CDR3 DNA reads TGTGCCAGCAGTTACATGGGGCAGGGGCATGGCTACACCTTC.

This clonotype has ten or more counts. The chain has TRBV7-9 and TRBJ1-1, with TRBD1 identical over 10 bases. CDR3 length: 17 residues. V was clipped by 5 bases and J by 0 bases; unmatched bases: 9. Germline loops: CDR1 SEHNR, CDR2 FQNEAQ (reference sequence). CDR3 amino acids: CASSPGGTGAMNTEAFF. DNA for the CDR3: TGTGCCAGCAGCCCAGGCGGGACAGGGGCTATGAACACTGAAGCTTTCTTT. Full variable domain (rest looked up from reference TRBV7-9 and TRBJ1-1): DTGVSQNPRHKITKRGQNVTFRCDPISEHNRLYWYRQTLGQGPEFLTYFQNEAQLEKSRLLSDRFSAERPKGSFSTLEIQRTEQGDSAMYLCASSPGGTGAMNTEAFFGQGTRLTVV.

The CDR3 coding sequence is TGTGCCAGCAGCCCGGGCCGGCCTCAGGGATATATGGGGTACTTC. Encoded protein: CASSPGRPQGYMGYF. V usage is TRBV11-2 and J usage is TRBJ2-7; D possibly corresponds to TRBD1 (5 bases). CDR3 length: 15 amino acids. The V and J ends lost 5 bases and 12 bases respectively, with 26 bases between them. Germline CDR1 and CDR2: SGHAT and FQNNGV.

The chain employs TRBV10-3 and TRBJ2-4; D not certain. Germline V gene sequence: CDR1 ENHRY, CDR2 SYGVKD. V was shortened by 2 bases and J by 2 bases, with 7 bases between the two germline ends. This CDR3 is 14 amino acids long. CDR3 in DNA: TGTGCCATCAGTGAGGGGTGGTCCAAAAACATTCAGTACTTC. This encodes CAISEGWSKNIQYF.

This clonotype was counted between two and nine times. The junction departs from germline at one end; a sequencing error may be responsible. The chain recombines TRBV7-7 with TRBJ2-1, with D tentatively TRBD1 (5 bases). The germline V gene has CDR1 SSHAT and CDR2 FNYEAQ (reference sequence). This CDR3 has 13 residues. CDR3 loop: CASSLGVSYEQFF. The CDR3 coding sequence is TGTGCTAGCAGCTTAGGGGTTTCGTATGAGCAGTTCTTC.

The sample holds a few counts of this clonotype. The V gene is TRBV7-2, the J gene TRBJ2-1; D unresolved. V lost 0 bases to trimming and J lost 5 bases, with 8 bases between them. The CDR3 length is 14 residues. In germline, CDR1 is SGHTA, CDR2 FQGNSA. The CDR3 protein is CASSLALQNNEQFF. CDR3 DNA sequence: TGTGCCAGCAGCTTAGCGCTTCAGAACAATGAGCAGTTCTTC.

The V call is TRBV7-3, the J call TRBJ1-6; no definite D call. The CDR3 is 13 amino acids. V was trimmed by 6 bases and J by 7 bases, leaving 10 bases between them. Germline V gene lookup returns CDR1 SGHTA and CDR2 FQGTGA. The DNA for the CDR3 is TGTGCCAGCAGAAAAGACGGGAATTCACCCCTCCACTTT. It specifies CASRKDGNSPLHF.

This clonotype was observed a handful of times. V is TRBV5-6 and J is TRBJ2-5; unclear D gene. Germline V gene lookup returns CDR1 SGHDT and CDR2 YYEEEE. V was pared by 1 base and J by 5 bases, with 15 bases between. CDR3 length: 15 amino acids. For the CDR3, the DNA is TGTGCCAGCAGCTTGATTTTAATAGGGAAGGAGACCCAGTACTTC. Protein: CASSLILIGKETQYF.

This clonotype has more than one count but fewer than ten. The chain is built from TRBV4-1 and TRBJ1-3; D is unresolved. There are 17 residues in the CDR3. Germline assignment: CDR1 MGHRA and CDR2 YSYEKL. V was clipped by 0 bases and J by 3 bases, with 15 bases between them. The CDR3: CASSQDWVSSGGNTIYF. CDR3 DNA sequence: TGCGCCAGCAGCCAAGACTGGGTCAGCTCGGGTGGAAACACCATATATTTT.

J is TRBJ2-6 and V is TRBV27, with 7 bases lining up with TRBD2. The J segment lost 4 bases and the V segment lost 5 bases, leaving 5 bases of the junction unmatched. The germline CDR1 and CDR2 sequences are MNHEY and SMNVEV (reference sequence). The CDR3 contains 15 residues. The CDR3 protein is CASSARGVGANVLTF. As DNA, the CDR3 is TGTGCCAGCAGTGCCCGGGGGGTCGGGGCCAACGTCCTGACTTTC.

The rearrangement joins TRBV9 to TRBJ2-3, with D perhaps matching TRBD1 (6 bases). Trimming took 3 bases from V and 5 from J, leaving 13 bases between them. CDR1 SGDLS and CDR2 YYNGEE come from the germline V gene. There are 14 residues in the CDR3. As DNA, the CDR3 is TGTGCCAGCAGCGGCGTTATCAGGGGAGATACGCAGTATTTT. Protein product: CASSGVIRGDTQYF.

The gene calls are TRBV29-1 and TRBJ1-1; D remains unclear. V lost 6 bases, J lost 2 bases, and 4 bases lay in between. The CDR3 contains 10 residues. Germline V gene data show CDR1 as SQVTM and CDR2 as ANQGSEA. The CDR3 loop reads CSVRNTEAFF. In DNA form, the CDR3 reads TGCAGCGTCCGAAACACTGAAGCTTTCTTT.

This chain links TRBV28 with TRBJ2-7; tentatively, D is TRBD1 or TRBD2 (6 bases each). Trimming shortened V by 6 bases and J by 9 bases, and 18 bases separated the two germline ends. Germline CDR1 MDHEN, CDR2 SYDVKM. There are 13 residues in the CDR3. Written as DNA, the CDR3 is TGTGCCAGCAGGGGGCTGGACAGACTAGGGCAGTACTTC. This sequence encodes CASRGLDRLGQYF.

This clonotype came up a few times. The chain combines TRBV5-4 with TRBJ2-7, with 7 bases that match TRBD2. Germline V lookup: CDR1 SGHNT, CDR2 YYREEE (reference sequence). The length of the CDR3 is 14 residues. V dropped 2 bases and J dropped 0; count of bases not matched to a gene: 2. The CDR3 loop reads CASSLAGPSYEQYF. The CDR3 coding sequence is TGTGCCAGCAGCTTAGCGGGACCCTCCTACGAGCAGTACTTC. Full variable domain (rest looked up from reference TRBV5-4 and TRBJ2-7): ETGVTQSPTHLIKTRGQQVTLRCSSQSGHNTVSWYQQALGQGPQFIFQYYREEENGRGNFPPRFSGLQFPNYSSELNVNALELDDSALYLCASSLAGPSYEQYFGPGTRLTVT.